A single T cell receptor beta chain is shown here with its context. Its antigen is currently unknown. Researchers ran the PCR with 60 Vbeta and 13 Jbeta primers. The table came from immunoSEQ multiplex PCR; TCRdb's copy has only in-frame clones and leaves some out. This table has under 200,000 clones, roughly 77% appearing once. These data come from a study of cytomegalovirus exposure and HLA in healthy donors. Study-wide results and caveats: Excluded were some V segments that proved indistinguishable, including TRBV6-2 and TRBV6-3.

The CDR3 contains 13 residues. CDR1 SEHNR and CDR2 FQNEAQ come from the germline V gene (reference sequence). V lost 1 base and J 3 bases, leaving 5 bases between the germline ends. The gene calls are TRBV7-9 and TRBJ2-3; the D is unclear. The sample comprised PBMCs. This clonotype was obtained from a male donor in good health and CMV-seropositive. The chain's CDR3 is CASSLGATDTQYF. The CDR3 nucleotides are TGTGCCAGCAGCTTAGGGGCAACAGATACGCAGTATTTT.